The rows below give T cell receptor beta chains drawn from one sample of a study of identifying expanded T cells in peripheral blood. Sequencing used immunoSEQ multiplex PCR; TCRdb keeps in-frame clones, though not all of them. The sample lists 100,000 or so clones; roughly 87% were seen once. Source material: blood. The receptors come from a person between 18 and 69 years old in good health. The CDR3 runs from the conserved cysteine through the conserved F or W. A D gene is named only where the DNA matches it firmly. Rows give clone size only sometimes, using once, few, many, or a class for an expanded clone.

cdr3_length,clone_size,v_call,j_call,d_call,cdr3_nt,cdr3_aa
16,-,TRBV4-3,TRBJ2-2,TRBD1,TGCGCCAGCAGCCAGGGACAGCTTTTGAACACCGGGGAGCTGTTTTTT,CASSQGQLLNTGELFF
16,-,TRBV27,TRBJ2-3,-,TGTGCCAGCAGTTCCAACTTCATTATGGACACAGATACGCAGTATTTT,CASSSNFIMDTDTQYF
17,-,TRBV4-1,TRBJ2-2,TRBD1,TGCGCCAGCAGCCAAGGTGCCGGGACAGGGTCGGTCGGGGAGCTGTTTTTT,CASSQGAGTGSVGELFF
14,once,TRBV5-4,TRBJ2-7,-,TGTGCCAGCAGCTTATCCAAGGGGGCCTACGAGCAGTACTTC,CASSLSKGAYEQYF
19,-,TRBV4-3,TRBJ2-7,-,TGCGCCAGCAGCCAAGATCTCGGTTCAGGGAGGTTTGCTTCGAACGAGCAGTACTTC,CASSQDLGSGRFASNEQYF
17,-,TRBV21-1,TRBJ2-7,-,TGTGCCAGCAGCAAAGGATGTTCGACTATTAGCTCCTACGAGCAGTACTTC,CASSKGCSTISSYEQYF
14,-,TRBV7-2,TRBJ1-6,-,TGTGCCAGCAGCATAAGCAGGGGTGATTCACCCCTCCACTTT,CASSISRGDSPLHF
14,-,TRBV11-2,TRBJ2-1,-,TGTGCCAGCAGCTTAGGCTTTCGACACAATGAGCAGTTCTTC,CASSLGFRHNEQFF
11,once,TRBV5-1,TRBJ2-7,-,TGCGCCAGCGGAGAAGGATACGAGCAGTACTTC,CASGEGYEQYF
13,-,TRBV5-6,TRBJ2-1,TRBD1,TGTGCCAGCAGCATAGGACAGGGTGGTGAGCAGTTCTTC,CASSIGQGGEQFF
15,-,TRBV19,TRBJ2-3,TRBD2,TGTGCCTCAGTTCAGGGGACTAGCGGATCAGATACGCAGTATTTT,CASVQGTSGSDTQYF
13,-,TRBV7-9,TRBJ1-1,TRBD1,TGTGCCAGCAGCTTACAACAGGGGGGTGAAGCTTTCTTT,CASSLQQGGEAFF
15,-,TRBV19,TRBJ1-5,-,TGTGCCAGTAGTGTGGGTCACTGGGGCAATCAGCCCCAGCATTTT,CASSVGHWGNQPQHF
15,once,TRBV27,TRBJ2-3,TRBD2,TGTGCCAGCACCTATAGCGGGCCAAGCACAGATACGCAGTATTTT,CASTYSGPSTDTQYF
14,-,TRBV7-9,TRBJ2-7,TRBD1,TGTGCCAGCAGCTCGATGGACAGGGGGCAAGAGCAGTACTTC,CASSSMDRGQEQYF
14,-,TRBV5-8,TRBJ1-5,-,TGTGCCAGCAGCTTGTGGCAGAGCAATCAGCCCCAGCATTTT,CASSLWQSNQPQHF
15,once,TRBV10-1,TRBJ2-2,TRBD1,TGCGCCAGCAGTGCTGGGACAGGGACTACCGGGGAGCTGTTTTTT,CASSAGTGTTGELFF
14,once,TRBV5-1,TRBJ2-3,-,TGCGCCAGCAGCTTGTTAACAGACACAGATACGCAGTATTTT,CASSLLTDTDTQYF
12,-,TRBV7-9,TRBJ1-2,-,TGTGCCAGCAGTCCCGACGTATATGGCTACACCTTC,CASSPDVYGYTF
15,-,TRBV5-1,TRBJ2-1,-,TGCGCCAGCAGCTTGGGTGCGCGACAGGTCTCGAGCGAGTTCTTC,CASSLGARQVSSEFF
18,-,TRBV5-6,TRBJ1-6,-,TGTGCCAGCAGCGCGACGGCAGGCCCAAGCTCCTATAATTCACCCCTCCACTTT,CASSATAGPSSYNSPLHF
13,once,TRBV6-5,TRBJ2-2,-,TGTGCCAGCAGTAATAAGCTGGACGGGGAGCTGTTTTTT,CASSNKLDGELFF
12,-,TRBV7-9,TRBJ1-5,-,TGTGCCAGCAGCTTAGTAGGTCAGCCCCAGCATTTT,CASSLVGQPQHF
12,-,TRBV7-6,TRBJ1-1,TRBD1,TGTGCCAGCAGCTCTGACAGGGGGCGAGCTTTCTTT,CASSSDRGRAFF
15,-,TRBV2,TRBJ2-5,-,TGTGCCAGCAGTGAGCTGTCCGACCCGGCCGGGACCCAGTACTTC,CASSELSDPAGTQYF
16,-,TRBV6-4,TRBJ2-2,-,TGTGCCAGCAGTGAAGGGGCGATCCGGCCCACCGGGGAGCTGTTTTTT,CASSEGAIRPTGELFF
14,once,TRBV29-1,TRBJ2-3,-,TGCAGCGTCGCTCAAGGGATGAGCACAGATACGCAGTATTTT,CSVAQGMSTDTQYF
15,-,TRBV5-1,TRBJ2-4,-,TGCGCCAGCAGTCCCCGGGGTGACTTGGTGAACATTCAGTACTTC,CASSPRGDLVNIQYF
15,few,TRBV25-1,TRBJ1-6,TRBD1,TGTGCCAGCAGTGAATGGGGGGACAGTAATTCACCCCTCCACTTT,CASSEWGDSNSPLHF